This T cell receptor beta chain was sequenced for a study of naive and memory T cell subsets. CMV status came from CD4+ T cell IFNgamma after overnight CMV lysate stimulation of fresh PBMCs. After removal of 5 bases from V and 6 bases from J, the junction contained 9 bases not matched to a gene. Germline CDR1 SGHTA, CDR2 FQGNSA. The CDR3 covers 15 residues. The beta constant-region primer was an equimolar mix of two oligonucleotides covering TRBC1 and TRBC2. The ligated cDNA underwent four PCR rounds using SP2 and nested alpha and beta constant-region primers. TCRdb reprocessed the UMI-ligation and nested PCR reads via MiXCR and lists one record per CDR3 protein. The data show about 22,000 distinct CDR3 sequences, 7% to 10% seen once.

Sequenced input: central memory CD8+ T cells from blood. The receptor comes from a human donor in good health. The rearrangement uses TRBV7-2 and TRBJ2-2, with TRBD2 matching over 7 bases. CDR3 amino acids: CASSGQWTRPGELFF. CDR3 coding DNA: TGTGCCAGCAGCGGCCAATGGACTAGGCCCGGGGAGCTGTTTTTT.